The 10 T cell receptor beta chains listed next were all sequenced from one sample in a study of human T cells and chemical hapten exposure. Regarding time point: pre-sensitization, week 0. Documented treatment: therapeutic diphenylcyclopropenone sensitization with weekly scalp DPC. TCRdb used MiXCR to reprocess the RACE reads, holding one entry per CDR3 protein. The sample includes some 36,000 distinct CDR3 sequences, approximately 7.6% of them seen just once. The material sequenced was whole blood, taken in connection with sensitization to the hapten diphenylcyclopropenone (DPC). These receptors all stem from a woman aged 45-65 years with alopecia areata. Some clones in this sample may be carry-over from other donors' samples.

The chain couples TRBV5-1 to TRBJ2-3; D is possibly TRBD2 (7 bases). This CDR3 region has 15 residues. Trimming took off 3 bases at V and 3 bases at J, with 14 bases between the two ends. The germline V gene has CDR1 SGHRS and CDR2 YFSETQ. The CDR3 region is CASSSAGAGTDTQYF. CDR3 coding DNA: TGCGCCAGCAGCTCCGCGGGGGCGGGGACAGATACGCAGTATTTT.

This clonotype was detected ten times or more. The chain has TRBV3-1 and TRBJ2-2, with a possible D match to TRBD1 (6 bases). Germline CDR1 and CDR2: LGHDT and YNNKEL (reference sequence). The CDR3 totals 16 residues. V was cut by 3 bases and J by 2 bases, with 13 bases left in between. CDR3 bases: TGTGCCAGCAGCCAGGGTACAGGGAGCAACACCGGGGAGCTGTTTTTT. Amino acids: CASSQGTGSNTGELFF. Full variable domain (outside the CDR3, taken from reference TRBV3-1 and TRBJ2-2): DTAVSQTPKYLVTQMGNDKSIKCEQNLGHDTMYWYKQDSKKFLKIMFSYNNKELIINETVPNRFSPKSPDKAHLNLHINSLELGDSAVYFCASSQGTGSNTGELFFGEGSRLTVL.

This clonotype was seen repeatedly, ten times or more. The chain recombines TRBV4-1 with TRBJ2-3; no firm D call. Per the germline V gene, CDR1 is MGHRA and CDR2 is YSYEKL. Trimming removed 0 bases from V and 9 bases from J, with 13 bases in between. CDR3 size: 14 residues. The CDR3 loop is CASSQDFGYDTQYF. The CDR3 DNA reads TGCGCCAGCAGCCAAGATTTTGGCTACGACACGCAGTATTTT.

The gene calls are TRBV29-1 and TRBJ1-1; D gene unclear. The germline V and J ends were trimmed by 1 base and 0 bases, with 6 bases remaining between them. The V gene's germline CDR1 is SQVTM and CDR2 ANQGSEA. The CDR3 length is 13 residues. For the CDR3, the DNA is TGCAGCGTTGAAGTAGGGATGAACACTGAAGCTTTCTTT. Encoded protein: CSVEVGMNTEAFF.

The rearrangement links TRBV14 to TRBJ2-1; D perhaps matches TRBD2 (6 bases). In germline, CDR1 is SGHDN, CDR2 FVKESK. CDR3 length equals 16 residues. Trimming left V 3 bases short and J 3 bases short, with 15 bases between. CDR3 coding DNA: TGTGCCAGCAGCCAGGGACCGGGACTCAGCTACAATGAGCAGTTCTTC. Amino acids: CASSQGPGLSYNEQFF.

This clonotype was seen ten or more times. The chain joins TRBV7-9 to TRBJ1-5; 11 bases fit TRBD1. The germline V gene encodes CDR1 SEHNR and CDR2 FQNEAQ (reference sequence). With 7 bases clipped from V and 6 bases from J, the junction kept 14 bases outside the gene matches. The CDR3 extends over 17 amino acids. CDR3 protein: CASTFYVGTGGTQPQHF. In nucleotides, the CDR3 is TGTGCCAGCACCTTCTATGTTGGGACAGGGGGAACTCAGCCCCAGCATTTT.

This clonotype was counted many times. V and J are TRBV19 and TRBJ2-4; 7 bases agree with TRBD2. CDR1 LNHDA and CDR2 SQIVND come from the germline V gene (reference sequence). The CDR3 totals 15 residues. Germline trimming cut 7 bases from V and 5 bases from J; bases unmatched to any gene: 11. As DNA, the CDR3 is TGTGCCAGTACCCCAGGCCCGGGAGGCCAAAACATTCAGTACTTC. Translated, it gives CASTPGPGGQNIQYF.

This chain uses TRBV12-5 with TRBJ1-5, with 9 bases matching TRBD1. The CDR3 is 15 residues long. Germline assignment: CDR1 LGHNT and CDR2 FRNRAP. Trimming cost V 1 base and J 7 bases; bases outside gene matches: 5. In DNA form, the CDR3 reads TGTGCTAGTGGTTTGGAGGACAGGGGCAGGCAGCCCCAGCATTTT. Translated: CASGLEDRGRQPQHF.

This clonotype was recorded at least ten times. Written as DNA, the CDR3 is TGTGCCAGCAGCCCCCGTCCCAGCTCCTACGAGCAGTACTTC. Amino acids: CASSPRPSSYEQYF. This rearrangement joins TRBV7-2 to TRBJ2-7; D is uncertain. In germline, CDR1 is SGHTA, CDR2 FQGNSA. V was cut by 5 bases and J by 0 bases, with 11 bases left in between. This CDR3 comprises 14 residues.

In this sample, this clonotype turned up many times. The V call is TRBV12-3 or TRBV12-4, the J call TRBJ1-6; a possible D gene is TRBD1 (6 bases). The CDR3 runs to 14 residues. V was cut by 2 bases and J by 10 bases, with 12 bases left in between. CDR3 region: CASSLLGGESPLHF. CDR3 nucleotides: TGTGCCAGCAGTTTATTAGGGGGGGAATCACCCCTCCACTTT.